These 20 T cell receptor beta chains were sequenced from one sample in a study of shared T cell receptors in the human thymus. Profiled with immunoSEQ multiplex PCR; TCRdb holds only in-frame clones, not every one. The data contain roughly 700,000 clones, 88% of them seen just once; the ten biggest clones take up about 0.01%. In addition, the sample was reused for a study of human thymus T cells.

The sequenced sample was thymocytes. The receptors here all came from a boy under two years old with a congenital heart defect.

The rearrangement joins TRBV4-1 to TRBJ2-1, with TRBD2 as a possible D gene (5 bases). The CDR3 consists of 15 residues. Germline V gene data show CDR1 as MGHRA and CDR2 as YSYEKL. The V and J ends lost 4 bases and 0 bases respectively, with 10 bases between them. As DNA, the CDR3 is TGCGCCAGCAGCCGGAGAGGGAGCTCCTACAATGAGCAGTTCTTC. Protein sequence: CASSRRGSSYNEQFF.

This chain uses TRBV6-5 with TRBJ2-1; the D is unclear. This CDR3 is 15 amino acids long. The germline CDR1 and CDR2 sequences are MNHEY and SVGAGI. Trimming took off 6 bases at V and 0 bases at J, with 12 bases between the two ends. The CDR3 here is CASSKERSSYNEQFF. As DNA, the CDR3 is TGTGCCAGCAGCAAAGAGAGGAGCTCCTACAATGAGCAGTTCTTC.

The CDR3: CSVRAGQGPYEQYF. In DNA form, the CDR3 reads TGCAGCGTTCGTGCCGGCCAGGGCCCCTACGAGCAGTACTTC. V and J are TRBV29-1 and TRBJ2-7; D may be TRBD1 (5 bases). Germline V lookup: CDR1 SQVTM, CDR2 ANQGSEA. V was shortened by 5 bases and J by 2 bases, with 16 bases between the two germline ends. The CDR3 sequence is 14 residues long.

CDR3 sequence: CASSLAPGRANTEAFF. DNA for the CDR3: TGTGCCAGCAGCTTGGCGCCTGGCAGGGCGAACACTGAAGCTTTCTTT. The chain joins TRBV5-6 to TRBJ1-1, with a tentative D call TRBD1 (5 bases). V lost 0 bases and J 1 base, leaving 13 bases between the germline ends. Germline values: CDR1 SGHDT, CDR2 YYEEEE. The CDR3 runs 16 residues. The full variable domain, completed using reference TRBV5-6 and TRBJ1-1, is DAGVTQSPTHLIKTRGQQVTLRCSPKSGHDTVSWYQQALGQGPQFIFQYYEEEERQRGNFPDRFSGHQFPNYSSELNVNALLLGDSALYLCASSLAPGRANTEAFFGQGTRLTVV.

The rearrangement links TRBV30 to TRBJ2-7; a weak D match, TRBD2 (6 bases). Trimming removed 4 bases at V and 5 bases at J, with 21 bases between. Germline-derived CDR1 and CDR2 are GTSNPN and SVGIG (reference sequence). The CDR3 has 15 amino acids. In DNA form, the CDR3 reads TGTGCCTGGACCGACCTGCGGGACCAACCTAACGAGCAGTACTTC. Protein: CAWTDLRDQPNEQYF. The full variable domain, rest sourced from reference TRBV30 and TRBJ2-7, is SQTIHQWPATLVQPVGSPLSLECTVEGTSNPNLYWYRQAAGRGLQLLFYSVGIGQISSEVPQNLSASRPQDRQFILSSKKLLLSDSGFYLCAWTDLRDQPNEQYFGPGTRLTVT.

The chain joins TRBV27 to TRBJ2-1; 14 nucleotides match TRBD2. CDR1 and CDR2 from the germline V gene are MNHEY and SMNVEV (reference sequence). This CDR3 spans 19 amino acids. V gave up 2 bases and J gave up 5 bases; unmatched junction bases: 11. Here the CDR3 reads CASSLQGLAGAGGDNEQFF. The CDR3 bases are TGTGCCAGCAGTTTACAGGGACTAGCGGGAGCGGGGGGGGACAATGAGCAGTTCTTC.

This clone appeared once. The rearrangement uses TRBV9 and TRBJ2-3, with a tentative D call TRBD2 (6 bases). Germline lookup yields CDR1 SGDLS and CDR2 YYNGEE. The germline V and J ends were trimmed by 4 bases and 4 bases, with 25 bases remaining between them. The CDR3 has 18 amino acids. DNA for the CDR3: TGTGCCAGCAGCTCCCTACACCCCCCGGGAGACTTGCCAGATACGCAGTATTTT. Its translation: CASSSLHPPGDLPDTQYF.

This clone was seen more than once but under ten times. V gene TRBV6-5 combines with J gene TRBJ2-1; 8 nucleotides line up with TRBD2. Per the germline V gene, CDR1 is MNHEY and CDR2 is SVGAGI. V gave up 6 bases and J gave up 14 bases; unmatched junction bases: 9. The CDR3 runs 12 residues. CDR3 sequence: CASRGLAGQEFF. In DNA, the CDR3 is TGTGCCAGCAGGGGTCTAGCGGGCCAAGAGTTCTTC.

V is TRBV4-1 and J is TRBJ2-1; 11 positions agree with TRBD2. Germline V gene data show CDR1 as MGHRA and CDR2 as YSYEKL. After removal of 1 base from V and 9 bases from J, the junction contained 8 bases not matched to a gene. The length of the CDR3 is 16 residues. CDR3 loop: CASSQVVTSGKVEQFF. CDR3 nucleotides: TGCGCCAGCAGCCAAGTAGTGACTAGCGGGAAGGTTGAGCAGTTCTTC.

This clone was observed a handful of times. V gene TRBV5-4 combines with J gene TRBJ1-3, with 7 bases identical to TRBD1. The germline V gene has CDR1 SGHNT and CDR2 YYREEE (reference sequence). Trimming at V came to 4 bases and at J to 1 base, leaving 5 bases not matched to a gene. This CDR3 has 15 amino acids. CDR3 loop: CASSPQGESGNTIYF. The CDR3 nucleotides are TGTGCCAGCAGCCCGCAGGGGGAATCTGGAAACACCATATATTTT.

About this clone itself: This CDR3 is also generated by other DNA sequences in the sample. The chain joins TRBV28 to TRBJ2-5; D is uncertain. CDR3 length equals 11 residues. Trimming took off 6 bases at V and 4 bases at J, with 6 bases between the two ends. CDR1 MDHEN and CDR2 SYDVKM come from the germline V gene. The CDR3 nucleotides are TGTGCCAGCAGCCCGGGAGAGACCCAGTACTTC. Its translation is CASSPGETQYF. Full variable domain (missing parts from reference TRBV28 and TRBJ2-5): DVKVTQSSRYLVKRTGEKVFLECVQDMDHENMFWYRQDPGLGLRLIYFSYDVKMKEKGDIPEGYSVSREKKERFSLILESASTNQTSMYLCASSPGETQYFGPGTRLLVL.

This sequence joins TRBV4-1 and TRBJ2-3, with D possibly TRBD1 on 6 matching bases. The V end was cut by 5 bases, the J end by 0 bases, with 18 bases between. This CDR3 is 17 amino acids long. Germline V CDR1 and CDR2: MGHRA, YSYEKL. CDR3 nucleotides: TGCGCCAGCAGCGCCGCCCCGCGGACAGACAGCACAGATACGCAGTATTTT. Its protein product is CASSAAPRTDSTDTQYF.

The chain recombines TRBV21-1 with TRBJ2-3; no DNA check was done on the table's D call, TRBD1. TRBV21-1 is flagged as a pseudogene. CDR3 length equals 17 residues. CDR3 in amino acids: CASTGTGGLGSTDTQYF. In DNA form, the CDR3 reads TGTGCCAGCACGGGGACAGGGGGCCTCGGGAGCACAGATACGCAGTATTTT.

This clone was detected once. The V gene is TRBV9, the J gene TRBJ1-1; a possible D gene is TRBD1 (6 bases). The CDR3 covers 13 residues. Trimming stripped 4 bases from V and 3 bases from J, with 10 bases between. Looked up from germline, CDR1 is SGDLS and CDR2 is YYNGEE. The CDR3 here is CASSQAGDTEAFF. The CDR3, as DNA: TGTGCCAGCAGCCAAGCAGGGGACACTGAAGCTTTCTTT.

The chain links TRBV5-4 to TRBJ2-2, with 9 bases aligning to TRBD2. There are 16 residues in the CDR3. In germline, CDR1 is SGHNT, CDR2 YYREEE (reference sequence). J gave up 9 bases and V 4 bases, and 13 bases lay outside the gene matches. The DNA for the CDR3 is TGTGCCAGCAGCCCTGGTGCGGGAGGGCCCTTCCGGGAGCTGTTTTTT. It specifies CASSPGAGGPFRELFF.

This clone is a singleton in its sample. The rearrangement links TRBV5-4 to TRBJ2-1, with 11 bases fitting TRBD1. This CDR3 spans 16 amino acids. Per the germline V gene, CDR1 is SGHNT and CDR2 is YYREEE (reference sequence). J was trimmed by 5 bases and V by 4 bases; bases with no gene match: 8. The CDR3: CASSKRTGGVDNEQFF. The CDR3 DNA is TGTGCCAGCAGCAAAAGGACAGGGGGCGTAGACAATGAGCAGTTCTTC.

The rearrangement links TRBV5-1 to TRBJ1-1; 9 bases align to TRBD1. The CDR3 sequence is 15 residues long. V was clipped by 2 bases and J by 5 bases; unmatched bases: 7. Per the germline V gene, CDR1 is SGHRS and CDR2 is YFSETQ. This CDR3 reads CASSFTGGVRTEAFF. The CDR3 coding sequence is TGCGCCAGCAGCTTTACAGGGGGCGTCAGGACTGAAGCTTTCTTT.

The V call is TRBV30, the J call TRBJ2-1, with 15 bases fitting TRBD2. V shed 8 bases, J shed 9 bases, and the junction held 5 bases outside the gene matches. Germline lookup yields CDR1 GTSNPN and CDR2 SVGIG (reference sequence). This CDR3 contains 13 residues. CDR3 sequence reads: CARTSGRAGEQFF. CDR3 sequence (DNA): TGTGCCAGGACTAGCGGGAGGGCTGGTGAGCAGTTCTTC.

The genes are TRBV6-7 and TRBJ2-7, with 7 bases identical to TRBD1. TRBV6-7 is known as an ORF, though its function is uncertain. The CDR3 is made up of 17 amino acids. The V segment lost 2 bases and the J segment 9 bases; nucleotides outside the gene matches: 19. CDR3 bases: TGTGCCAGCAGTTACCACAGGGGCTACCGCCTTTACGAGGGGCAGTACTTC. Translated: CASSYHRGYRLYEGQYF.

This rearrangement joins TRBV11-2 to TRBJ1-2, with no clear D. This CDR3 region has 15 residues. CDR1 SGHAT and CDR2 FQNNGV come from the germline V gene. V was clipped by 5 bases and J by 12 bases, with 25 bases between them. The CDR3 sequence is CASSPKRRLLGEDTF. Here the CDR3 DNA reads TGTGCCAGCAGCCCGAAAAGAAGGCTTTTGGGTGAGGACACCTTC. The whole variable domain, filled in from reference TRBV11-2 and TRBJ1-2, reads EAGVAQSPRYKIIEKRQSVAFWCNPISGHATLYWYQQILGQGPKLLIQFQNNGVVDDSQLPKDRFSAERLKGVDSTLKIQPAKLEDSAVYLCASSPKRRLLGEDTFGSGTRLTVV.